This T cell receptor (beta chain) was identified in a study of T cells after yellow fever vaccination. Whole-study context: Low-cell-number fractions were prepared with SMART-Seq v4 Ultra Low Input.

Each CDR3 protein gets one entry after TCRdb re-called the 5' RACE reads with MiXCR. Of about 320,000 distinct CDR3 sequences listed, around 7% are singletons. V dropped 0 bases and J dropped 4 bases, with 12 bases sitting between them. CDR3 size: 14 residues. Germline loops: CDR1 DFQATT, CDR2 SNEGSKA (reference sequence). In the case of this clonotype: Its matching antigen is unknown.

Overall study findings and caveats: Subsequent to the booster, the majority of primary-vaccination clones reappeared (around 96% CD4, around 90% CD8). The presence of abundant clonotypes contaminating from the bulk population was possible in FACS-sorted repertoires.

The clonotype comes from a man younger than 35 who received the YFV17D yellow fever vaccine. The gene calls are TRBV20-1 and TRBJ1-2; possibly TRBD1 for D (6 bases). The material was PBMCs, obtained 35 to 50 days after the first yellow fever vaccination. The CDR3 sequence: CSARDYGGLYGYTF. Written as DNA, the CDR3 is TGCAGTGCTAGAGATTACGGGGGCCTCTATGGCTACACCTTC.